This TCR beta chain was recovered during a study of cytomegalovirus exposure and HLA in healthy donors. With 5 bases removed from V and 1 base from J, the gap between germline ends came to 11 bases. The CDR3 is 14 amino acids. Germline V gene sequence: CDR1 LNHDA, CDR2 SQIVND (reference sequence). The PCR had 60 Vbeta and 13 Jbeta primers. Profiling relied on immunoSEQ multiplex PCR, and the TCRdb table lists in-frame clones only, not all of them. The sample gives around 70,000 clones, 78% of which show up once; approximately 2.9% is in the top ten. The specimen sequenced was PBMCs. The chain carries TRBV19 and TRBJ1-1, with D possibly being TRBD1 (6 bases). The receptor comes from a girl aged 10 to 17 in good health and CMV-seropositive. The CDR3 nucleotides are TGTGCCAGTAGTCCTCAGGGGCCGAACACTGAAGCTTTCTTT. This translates into CASSPQGPNTEAFF. The whole variable domain, remainder taken from reference TRBV19 and TRBJ1-1, is DGGITQSPKYLFRKEGQNVTLSCEQNLNHDAMYWYRQDPGQGLRLIYYSQIVNDFQKGDIAEGYSVSREKKESFPLTVTSAQKNPTAFYLCASSPQGPNTEAFFGQGTRLTVV.